This passage covers 23 T cell receptor beta chains from one sample sequenced in a study of T cells after yellow fever vaccination. A single record per CDR3 protein comes from TCRdb applying MiXCR to the 5' RACE reads. The table has 300,000 to 400,000 distinct CDR3 sequences, approximately 4% seen once. The sample consisted of PBMCs, taken 5 days after the yellow fever booster vaccination. The receptors originated from a man aged 18 to 30 who received the YFV17D yellow fever vaccine.

This clonotype was found many times. The rearrangement joins TRBV18 to TRBJ1-5; 7 nucleotides align to TRBD1. The CDR3 has 15 amino acids. CDR1 and CDR2 from the germline V gene are KGHSH and LQKENI. V lost 2 bases to trimming and J lost 0 bases; unmatched junction nucleotides: 1. CDR3 region: CASSPTGDSNQPQHF. In DNA, the CDR3 is TGTGCCAGCTCACCAACAGGGGATAGCAATCAGCCCCAGCATTTT.

The CDR3 spells CASSPDPLGTRSYEQYV. The CDR3 DNA sequence: TGTGCCAGCTCACCAGACCCCTTGGGGACGAGGTCCTACGAGCAGTACGTC. The V gene is TRBV18, the J gene TRBJ2-7, with D possibly being TRBD1 or TRBD2 (5 bases each). V lost 2 bases and J 1 base, leaving 18 bases between the germline ends. Germline lookup yields CDR1 KGHSH and CDR2 LQKENI. The CDR3 has 17 amino acids.

The CDR3 loop is CASSRQPTGNYGYTF. DNA for the CDR3: TGCGCCAGCAGCCGCCAGCCAACAGGGAACTATGGCTACACCTTC. The rearrangement links TRBV4-3 to TRBJ1-2; weak D call: TRBD1 (6 bases). Germline-derived CDR1 and CDR2 are LGHNA and YSLEER. V dropped 4 bases and J dropped 2 bases, with 14 bases sitting between them. The CDR3 has 15 residues.

This clonotype was counted many times. The chain uses TRBV5-1 and TRBJ2-7; possibly TRBD1 for D (5 bases). With 0 bases removed from V and 3 bases from J, the gap between germline ends came to 10 bases. CDR1 and CDR2 from the germline V gene are SGHRS and YFSETQ. The CDR3 is 14 amino acids. Here the CDR3 reads CASSLGAGYYEQYV. The CDR3 nucleotides are TGCGCCAGCAGCTTGGGGGCAGGGTACTACGAGCAGTACGTC.

The chain joins TRBV12-2 to TRBJ1-2; no check of the table's D call, TRBD1, against the DNA was made. TRBV12-2 is recorded as a pseudogene. The CDR3 sequence is 17 residues long. The CDR3 is CASRLAWHRGLVYGYTF. CDR3 nucleotides: TGTGCAAGTCGCTTAGCGTGGCACAGGGGGTTAGTATATGGCTACACCTTC.

In this sample, this clonotype turned up many times. The genes are TRBV5-1 and TRBJ1-4; tentative D call: TRBD1 (5 bases). Germline CDR1 and CDR2: SGHRS and YFSETQ. CDR3 length: 16 amino acids. With 0 bases removed from V and 3 bases from J, the gap between germline ends came to 12 bases. DNA for the CDR3: TGCGCCAGCAGCTTGGGACAGTCTTCAGCTAATGAAAAACTGTTTTTT. This translates into CASSLGQSSANEKLFF. The full variable domain, with the rest looked up from reference TRBV5-1 and TRBJ1-4, is KAGVTQTPRYLIKTRGQQVTLSCSPISGHRSVSWYQQTPGQGLQFLFEYFSETQRNKGNFPGRFSGRQFSNSRSEMNVSTLELGDSALYLCASSLGQSSANEKLFFGSGTQLSVL.

This clonotype was counted many times. The V gene is TRBV4-3, the J gene TRBJ2-4; D gene uncertain. Germline V gene sequence: CDR1 LGHNA, CDR2 YSLEER. The CDR3 sequence is 15 residues long. V lost 0 bases, J lost 9 bases, and 15 bases lay in between. CDR3 nucleotides: TGCGCCAGCAGCCAAGACTTTGGGGTTGGACGCATTCAGTACTTC. Protein sequence: CASSQDFGVGRIQYF.

This clonotype occurred many times. V gene TRBV9 combines with J gene TRBJ1-5, with 7 positions matching TRBD1. The ends lost 4 bases at V and 9 bases at J; junction bases unmatched: 10. In germline, CDR1 is SGDLS, CDR2 YYNGEE. This CDR3 comprises 14 residues. The CDR3 DNA is TGTGCCAGCAGCCCAGGGGGGGCTGGCGGGCCCCAGCATTTT. It translates to CASSPGGAGGPQHF.

The rearrangement joins TRBV25-1 to TRBJ2-7, with D tentatively TRBD2 (5 bases). With 3 bases removed from V and 4 bases from J, the gap between germline ends came to 13 bases. From germline, CDR1 is MGHDK and CDR2 SYGVNS. The CDR3 has 14 amino acids. CDR3 nucleotides: TGTGCCAGCAGTGACCGGGATGCTAGGTACGAGCAGTACTTC. Its translation is CASSDRDARYEQYF.

There are a few counts of this clonotype. This chain joins TRBV12-3 or TRBV12-4 and TRBJ2-5; D is undetermined. Trimming left V 2 bases short and J 5 bases short, with 9 bases between. This CDR3 region has 13 residues. The CDR3 bases are TGTGCCAGCAGTTTATCGTTCGGGGAGACCCAGTACTTC. This gives the protein CASSLSFGETQYF.

This clonotype has a handful of counts. The V call is TRBV7-6, the J call TRBJ2-3; TRBD1 aligns across 7 bases. CDR3 length: 15 residues. V gave up 5 bases and J gave up 4 bases; unmatched junction bases: 9. Looked up from germline, CDR1 is SGHVS and CDR2 is FNYEAQ. The CDR3 bases are TGTGCCAGCAGCCCATCCCAAGGGGGCCCAGATACGCAGTATTTT. Translating gives CASSPSQGGPDTQYF. Full variable domain (rest looked up from reference TRBV7-6 and TRBJ2-3): GAGVSQSPRYKVTKRGQDVALRCDPISGHVSLYWYRQALGQGPEFLTYFNYEAQQDKSGLPNDRFSAERPEGSISTLTIQRTEQRDSAMYRCASSPSQGGPDTQYFGPGTRLTVL.

This clonotype was seen more than once but under ten times. The genes are TRBV11-2 and TRBJ2-3; either TRBD1 or TRBD2 may supply D (6 bases each). Germline CDR1 is SGHAT and CDR2 is FQNNGV. V was clipped by 1 base and J by 6 bases, with 17 bases between them. This CDR3 is 16 amino acids long. CDR3 DNA sequence: TGTGCCAGCAGCTTAGCTCTTCTGGGGGGCCTCGATACGCAGTATTTT. Encoded protein: CASSLALLGGLDTQYF. Full variable domain (rest looked up from reference TRBV11-2 and TRBJ2-3): EAGVAQSPRYKIIEKRQSVAFWCNPISGHATLYWYQQILGQGPKLLIQFQNNGVVDDSQLPKDRFSAERLKGVDSTLKIQPAKLEDSAVYLCASSLALLGGLDTQYFGPGTRLTVL.

The table lists this clonotype with a few counts. This chain connects TRBV7-2 to TRBJ1-2; D gene ambiguous. CDR1 SGHTA and CDR2 FQGNSA come from the germline V gene. The CDR3 runs 14 residues. V dropped 1 base and J dropped 8 bases, with 14 bases sitting between them. CDR3 sequence reads: CASSLGTGGWGYTF. CDR3 nucleotide sequence: TGTGCCAGCAGCTTAGGAACGGGCGGCTGGGGCTACACCTTC.

The sample holds a few counts of this clonotype. The chain combines TRBV28 with TRBJ1-1, with TRBD1 matching 12 bases. There are 15 residues in the CDR3. The J segment lost 4 bases and the V segment lost 3 bases, leaving 3 bases of the junction unmatched. Germline-derived CDR1 and CDR2 are MDHEN and SYDVKM. The CDR3 is CASSFGTGGGTEAFF. As DNA, the CDR3 is TGTGCCAGCAGTTTTGGGACAGGGGGCGGCACTGAAGCTTTCTTT.

This clonotype turned up a few times. The rearrangement joins TRBV12-3 or TRBV12-4 to TRBJ1-1; D gene unclear. The CDR3 length is 13 residues. Deletions cut 1 base from V and 5 bases from J, with 8 bases between. The CDR3 region is CASSLGTWTEAFF. Here the CDR3 DNA reads TGTGCCAGCAGTTTAGGCACGTGGACTGAAGCTTTCTTT.

This clonotype was observed a few times. The chain has TRBV4-2 and TRBJ1-1; unclear D gene. V lost 3 bases and J 11 bases, leaving 13 bases between the germline ends. Germline V gives CDR1 LGHNA, CDR2 YNFKEQ. CDR3 length: 12 amino acids. The CDR3 region is CASSQDGRDAFF. In DNA form, the CDR3 reads TGTGCCAGCAGCCAGGACGGTCGGGATGCTTTCTTT.

This clonotype showed up just a few times. The J gene is TRBJ1-1, the V gene TRBV5-6, with 9 bases matching TRBD1. This CDR3 is built from 14 residues. J gave up 11 bases and V 1 base, and 9 bases lay outside the gene matches. Germline CDR1 and CDR2: SGHDT and YYEEEE. The CDR3 here is CASSLPPGTGPAFF. CDR3 bases: TGTGCCAGCAGCTTGCCCCCCGGGACAGGGCCGGCTTTCTTT.

Notes on this clonotype: The junction does not match germline at one end; this may be a read error. The chain is built from TRBV7-2 and TRBJ2-3; 9 bases are shared with TRBD1. The length of the CDR3 is 13 residues. Germline CDR1 is SGHTA and CDR2 is FQGNSA. The CDR3 is CASSLGSPGTGTF. CDR3 coding DNA: TGTGCCAGCAGCCTAGGTAGTCCCGGGACAGGGACTTTT.

The chain combines TRBV11-2 with TRBJ2-3, with D unresolved. The CDR3 consists of 15 residues. V lost 4 bases and J 5 bases, leaving 16 bases between the germline ends. Germline assignment: CDR1 SGHAT and CDR2 FQNNGV. In DNA form, the CDR3 reads TGTGCCAGCAGCTCCCGGATCCTGCCCGGAGATACGCAGTATTTT. Translated, it gives CASSSRILPGDTQYF.

The chain is built from TRBV6-5 and TRBJ1-1; TRBD1 might be the D (5 bases). This CDR3 contains 14 residues. Trimming removed 2 bases from V and 1 base from J, with 8 bases in between. The V gene's germline CDR1 is MNHEY and CDR2 SVGAGI. The CDR3 DNA reads TGTGCCAGCAGTTACAGACAGCGGAACACTGAAGCTTTCTTT. Translating gives CASSYRQRNTEAFF.

This clonotype was detected a few times. The rearrangement links TRBV19 to TRBJ1-5, with D unclear. V gave up 4 bases and J gave up 3 bases, with 13 bases separating them. CDR3 length: 15 residues. Germline assignment: CDR1 LNHDA and CDR2 SQIVND (reference sequence). The CDR3 nucleotides are TGTGCCAGTAGTACATCCCGGCTGCACAATCAGCCCCAGCATTTT. The encoded protein is CASSTSRLHNQPQHF.

The rearrangement links TRBV2 to TRBJ2-4; unclear D gene. The ends were cut back, 4 bases at V and 7 bases at J, with 5 bases in the middle. The germline CDR1 and CDR2 sequences are SNHLY and FYNNEI. The CDR3 length is 11 residues. The CDR3 DNA reads TGTGCCAGCAGTGTTATGAACATTCAGTACTTC. Translating gives CASSVMNIQYF.

This chain joins TRBV10-3 and TRBJ2-4, with D maybe TRBD1 (6 bases). The CDR3 is made up of 15 amino acids. The germline V and J ends were trimmed by 0 bases and 12 bases, with 18 bases remaining between them. Germline CDR1 is ENHRY and CDR2 is SYGVKD. CDR3 nucleotide sequence: TGTGCCATCAGTGAGTCATTAAAGGGGGAGAGGAATCAGTACTTC. Translating gives CAISESLKGERNQYF.